This T cell receptor (beta chain) was recorded in a study of CD8 T cells in ankylosing spondylitis. Study results and caveats: Both synovial fluid and blood in reactive arthritis had previously been reported to carry some motif variants. Disease-associated clonotypes exhibited CD8+ identity and were relatively infrequent in peripheral blood. Reported data indicate significant enrichment of disease-linked clones within matched ankylosing spondylitis synovial fluid. What appeared characteristic of ankylosing spondylitis blood was a TCR beta motif of under 10 highly homologous variants.

Using its own MiXCR run on the 5' RACE reads, TCRdb lists one record per CDR3 protein. The table lists fewer than 130,000 distinct CDR3 sequences, approximately 25% of them singletons, with 12% in the top ten. As to this clonotype: What it recognizes is unknown.

Trimming pared 0 bases from V and 7 bases from J, leaving 5 bases between. This CDR3 contains 12 residues. What was sequenced was synovial fluid, either unsorted or a sorted T cell fraction (not recorded which). This receptor was obtained from a male donor with ankylosing spondylitis. This chain joins TRBV5-3 and TRBJ1-5; D is uncertain. TRBV5-3 is annotated as an ORF whose role is uncertain. The CDR3 loop is CARSLEGQPQHF. CDR3 sequence (DNA): TGTGCCAGAAGCTTGGAAGGGCAGCCCCAGCATTTT.